Included here is one TCR beta chain sequence, with context. Its antigen is still unknown. This sample stems from a study of blood T cells in healthy people across ages. Study-level results: Shifts in expanded clonotypes may have been confounded by donor CMV status, which was unknown.

Next came a second PCR, run for roughly 7 to 12 cycles, which used a sample-barcoded 5' primer along with a J-beta primer mix. TCRdb processed the 5' RACE reads anew with MiXCR; each CDR3 protein has one entry. The data contain about 970,000 distinct CDR3 sequences, roughly 50% of them singletons. The V gene's germline CDR1 is MGHRA and CDR2 YSYEKL. This CDR3 spans 16 amino acids. V shed 2 bases and J 0 bases; nucleotides not matched to a gene: 6. The gene calls are TRBV4-1 and TRBJ2-7; 8 positions match TRBD1. The TCR sequence derives from a woman aged 55-69 years in good health. Sequenced input: blood. This CDR3 is CASSQLDRGNSYEQYF. The CDR3 DNA reads as TGCGCCAGCAGCCAATTAGACAGGGGAAACTCCTACGAGCAGTACTTC.